The clone carrying this TCR beta chain appeared once. Its target is unknown. This sample stems from a study of cytomegalovirus exposure and HLA in healthy donors. Healthy bone marrow donors supplied every sample. The study, taken as a whole, reports: In most subjects, TCR beta sequences reportedly gave accurate predictions of HLA-A and HLA-B alleles.

The CDR3 runs 15 residues. Trimming took 1 base from V and 2 from J, leaving 11 bases between them. In germline, CDR1 is SGHAT, CDR2 FQNNGV. The primer mix had 60 Vbeta and 13 Jbeta primers. The table came from immunoSEQ multiplex PCR; TCRdb's copy has only in-frame clones and leaves some out. Of approximately 60,000 clones in the sample, approximately 83% were seen once. Sequenced material: PBMCs. This chain joins TRBV11-2 and TRBJ2-5; a possible D gene is TRBD1 (5 bases). This receptor was obtained from a man aged 25 to 40 in good health and CMV-seronegative. The CDR3 region is CASSLGGAGQETQYF. As DNA, the CDR3 is TGTGCCAGCAGCTTAGGAGGCGCAGGGCAAGAGACCCAGTACTTC. Using reference TRBV11-2 and TRBJ2-5 for the parts outside the CDR3, the full variable domain is EAGVAQSPRYKIIEKRQSVAFWCNPISGHATLYWYQQILGQGPKLLIQFQNNGVVDDSQLPKDRFSAERLKGVDSTLKIQPAKLEDSAVYLCASSLGGAGQETQYFGPGTRLLVL.